A single sample gave rise to the 8 T cell receptor beta chains below, sequenced in a study of cytomegalovirus exposure and HLA in healthy donors. The PCR ran on 60 Vbeta and 13 Jbeta primers. Clones were read by immunoSEQ multiplex PCR, and TCRdb kept only the in-frame ones, dropping some. Altogether approximately 140,000 clones are present, around 82% being singletons, with the ten largest covering around 6.6%. What was sequenced was PBMCs. The receptors were gathered from a woman aged 40 to 55 in good health and CMV-seropositive.

The chain is built from TRBV5-6 and TRBJ2-2; 9 bases fit TRBD1. The CDR3 extends over 15 amino acids. With 3 bases clipped from V and 3 bases from J, the junction kept 3 bases outside the gene matches. Germline V lookup: CDR1 SGHDT, CDR2 YYEEEE. As DNA, the CDR3 is TGTGCCAGCAGCTACCGGGACAGGGACACCGGGGAGCTGTTTTTT. Its protein is CASSYRDRDTGELFF. Full variable domain (remainder filled in from reference TRBV5-6 and TRBJ2-2): DAGVTQSPTHLIKTRGQQVTLRCSPKSGHDTVSWYQQALGQGPQFIFQYYEEEERQRGNFPDRFSGHQFPNYSSELNVNALLLGDSALYLCASSYRDRDTGELFFGEGSRLTVL.

This chain links TRBV2 with TRBJ1-1, with 9 bases identical to TRBD1. Trimming cost V 9 bases and J 10 bases; bases outside gene matches: 12. The CDR3 extends over 13 amino acids. Germline V lookup: CDR1 SNHLY, CDR2 FYNNEI. The CDR3 here is CASSGQGASLAFF. The CDR3 DNA reads as TGTGCCAGTTCGGGACAGGGTGCGTCATTAGCTTTCTTT.

Only one count was recorded for this clone. This same CDR3 is encoded by further DNA sequences in the sample. V usage is TRBV5-1 and J usage is TRBJ2-3; D remains ambiguous. The CDR3 spans 14 residues. V dropped 1 base and J dropped 0 bases, with 6 bases sitting between them. Looked up from germline, CDR1 is SGHRS and CDR2 is YFSETQ. The CDR3 reads CASSLLASTDTQYF. In DNA form, the CDR3 reads TGCGCCAGCAGCTTGTTAGCTAGCACAGATACGCAGTATTTT.

In its sample, this clone was seen a few times. The chain has TRBV2 and TRBJ2-7; D is possibly TRBD2 (5 bases). The germline CDR1 and CDR2 sequences are SNHLY and FYNNEI. The CDR3 length is 15 residues. The V end lost 5 bases, the J end lost 0 bases, and 14 bases lay between the germline ends. DNA of the CDR3: TGTGCCAGCAGTTTGAGACAACGGGACTCCTACGAGCAGTACTTC. Residues: CASSLRQRDSYEQYF. The full variable domain, with the rest looked up from reference TRBV2 and TRBJ2-7, is EPEVTQTPSHQVTQMGQEVILRCVPISNHLYFYWYRQILGQKVEFLVSFYNNEISEKSEIFDDQFSVERPDGSNFTLKIRSTKLEDSAMYFCASSLRQRDSYEQYFGPGTRLTVT.

The chain employs TRBV6-5 and TRBJ1-2, with D possibly being TRBD1 (5 bases). Trimming shortened V by 7 bases and J by 8 bases, and 17 bases separated the two germline ends. The CDR3 is 13 amino acids. In germline, CDR1 is MNHEY, CDR2 SVGAGI. The CDR3 reads CASKDTLPSGYTF. CDR3 nucleotides: TGTGCCAGCAAGGACACCCTCCCGAGCGGCTACACCTTC.

V is TRBV25-1 and J is TRBJ1-4; perhaps TRBD1 as D (6 bases). The CDR3 runs to 15 residues. The V end lost 1 base, the J end lost 4 bases, and 10 bases lay between the germline ends. Germline V gene data show CDR1 as MGHDK and CDR2 as SYGVNS. CDR3 region: CASSEFLGGNEKLFF. CDR3 nucleotide sequence: TGTGCCAGCAGTGAATTTTTAGGGGGTAATGAAAAACTGTTTTTT.

In DNA form, the CDR3 reads TGCGCCAGCAGCTTGGCGGGGGGCGCATGGTCAGATACGCAGTATTTT. It specifies CASSLAGGAWSDTQYF. The V call is TRBV5-1, the J call TRBJ2-3; possible D gene TRBD2, 7 bases. Between the trimmed V and J ends, which lost 0 bases and 4 bases, there was a span of 15 bases. CDR3 length equals 16 residues. Looked up from germline, CDR1 is SGHRS and CDR2 is YFSETQ.

The DNA for the CDR3 is TGCGCCAGCAGCCAAGGGGCTAGCGGGAGGGCCGGGGCTCGCGAGCAGTACTTC. This codes for CASSQGASGRAGAREQYF. The chain is built from TRBV4-1 and TRBJ2-7; TRBD2 matches at 12 bases. Trimming took 1 base from V and 6 from J; bases not matched to a gene: 13. This CDR3 has 18 amino acids. Per germline, CDR1 MGHRA and CDR2 YSYEKL.